The sequence of this T cell receptor (beta chain) was determined in a study of cytomegalovirus exposure and HLA in healthy donors. Study background: A later analysis reported the 90 to 150 validation repertoires used the same platform as the approximately 660 first-cohort repertoires.

Generated by immunoSEQ multiplex PCR, the TCRdb table keeps only in-frame clones and is missing some. The sample contains approximately 300,000 clones, 86% of which appear only once. With regard to this clone: Its antigen is currently unknown.

Overall study findings and caveats: Most TCR sequences proved rare, with some public TCRs found in many donors. TCR clusters originating in the first cohort tended to co-occur in the roughly 130 validation repertoires, according to a later analysis.

The germline V gene has CDR1 SGHAT and CDR2 FQNNGV. CDR3 length: 15 residues. V gave up 5 bases and J gave up 6 bases; unmatched junction bases: 11. This TCR came from a young woman in good health and CMV-seronegative. The chain is built from TRBV11-2 and TRBJ2-7, with 9 nucleotides matching TRBD1. Sequencing was performed on PBMCs. The CDR3 DNA is TGTGCCAGCAGCAAAGACAGGGGGACGTCGTCCGAGCAGTACTTC. It is translated as CASSKDRGTSSEQYF.